What follows are 17 T cell receptor beta chains derived from one specimen sequenced in a study of graft-versus-host responses after intestinal transplantation. Their specific antigens are unknown. Data came from immunoSEQ multiplex PCR; TCRdb stores just in-frame clones and leaves some out. The sample contains about 90,000 clones, roughly 92% of which appear only once. Sequences were derived from unstimulated CD4+ T cells sorted from spleen or lymph node cells, sampled before intestinal transplant. These receptors were obtained from a human donor who received an intestinal transplant.

The chain is built from TRBV27 and TRBJ2-3, with D perhaps TRBD2 (6 bases). CDR1 MNHEY and CDR2 SMNVEV come from the germline V gene (reference sequence). Trimming cost V 2 bases and J 3 bases, with 9 bases left between them. This CDR3 contains 14 residues. CDR3 DNA sequence: TGTGCCAGCAGTTTAGCGGGAACTACAGATACGCAGTATTTT. Translated: CASSLAGTTDTQYF.

V gene TRBV4-1 combines with J gene TRBJ1-5; D remains ambiguous. The germline V gene encodes CDR1 MGHRA and CDR2 YSYEKL. V lost 6 bases, J lost 0 bases, and 9 bases lay in between. The CDR3 totals 14 residues. Here the CDR3 DNA reads TGCGCCAGCAGTAGATCTTATAGCAATCAGCCCCAGCATTTT. Residues: CASSRSYSNQPQHF.

The chain joins TRBV6-1 to TRBJ1-4; D not certain. Per germline, CDR1 MNHNS and CDR2 SASEGT. This CDR3 contains 14 residues. The V gene lost 3 bases and the J gene lost 4 bases, with 9 bases spanning the gap. CDR3 bases: TGTGCCAGCAGTGATGGGTGGGATAATGAAAAACTGTTTTTT. Its protein is CASSDGWDNEKLFF.

The J gene is TRBJ1-2, the V gene TRBV4-1, with a possible D match to TRBD1 (5 bases). Trimming shortened V by 1 base and J by 6 bases, and 15 bases separated the two germline ends. This CDR3 is built from 15 residues. Germline V gives CDR1 MGHRA, CDR2 YSYEKL. The CDR3 region is CASSQGGEPRNGYTF. CDR3 nucleotide sequence: TGCGCCAGCAGCCAAGGGGGGGAACCTCGGAATGGCTACACCTTC.

V usage is TRBV10-1 and J usage is TRBJ1-2, with D tentatively TRBD1 (6 bases). The CDR3 extends over 15 amino acids. CDR1 WNHNN and CDR2 SYGVQD come from the germline V gene (reference sequence). Trimming took 2 bases from V and 4 from J, leaving 14 bases between them. The CDR3 loop is CASSEPRGGGYGYTF. CDR3 DNA sequence: TGCGCCAGCAGTGAGCCGCGGGGGGGCGGCTATGGCTACACCTTC.

The V and J genes are TRBV27 and TRBJ2-3, with D possibly TRBD1 on 6 matching bases. The germline V and J ends were trimmed by 5 bases and 2 bases, with 14 bases remaining between them. The germline CDR1 and CDR2 sequences are MNHEY and SMNVEV (reference sequence). There are 15 residues in the CDR3. CDR3 nucleotide sequence: TGTGCCAGCAGTACCGACAGGCCTCCCACAGATACGCAGTATTTT. Amino acids: CASSTDRPPTDTQYF.

In its sample, this clone was seen once. Here the CDR3 reads CASRLAGRTYTGELFF. The CDR3 region has the DNA TGTGCCAGCAGACTAGCGGGACGAACCTACACCGGGGAGCTGTTTTTT. The chain employs TRBV28 and TRBJ2-2; 10 nucleotides line up with TRBD2. The V and J ends lost 6 bases and 3 bases, in that order; junction bases with no gene match: 7. Per the germline V gene, CDR1 is MDHEN and CDR2 is SYDVKM. This CDR3 comprises 16 residues.

The chain carries TRBV5-1 and TRBJ1-3; no definite D call. This CDR3 is 15 amino acids long. V gave up 0 bases and J gave up 0 bases, with 7 bases separating them. Germline assignment: CDR1 SGHRS and CDR2 YFSETQ. This CDR3 reads CASSLVAASGNTIYF. Here the CDR3 DNA reads TGCGCCAGCAGCTTGGTGGCAGCCTCTGGAAACACCATATATTTT.

The J gene is TRBJ2-1, the V gene TRBV6-1; TRBD2 matches 9 bases. Germline CDR1 is MNHNS and CDR2 is SASEGT. The CDR3 spans 16 residues. V was pared by 1 base and J by 6 bases, with 7 bases of the junction left unmatched. The CDR3 DNA sequence: TGTGCCAGCAGTGAAGGGGGAGCGGGAGGCGGCAATGAGCAGTTCTTC. Its protein product is CASSEGGAGGGNEQFF.

The V call is TRBV4-1, the J call TRBJ2-3, with no clear D. V shed 0 bases and J shed 0 bases, with 7 bases lying between them. The CDR3 covers 15 residues. CDR1 and CDR2 (germline): MGHRA, YSYEKL. The CDR3 here is CASSQERASTDTQYF. CDR3 coding DNA: TGCGCCAGCAGCCAAGAAAGAGCAAGCACAGATACGCAGTATTTT.

The gene calls are TRBV19 and TRBJ1-1, with 7 bases aligning to TRBD1. V was pared by 7 bases and J by 2 bases, with 10 bases of the junction left unmatched. Germline CDR1 is LNHDA and CDR2 is SQIVND (reference sequence). The CDR3 is 15 amino acids. The CDR3: CASNPYRQGNTEAFF. CDR3 coding DNA: TGTGCCAGTAACCCTTATAGACAGGGAAACACTGAAGCTTTCTTT. The full variable domain, in which reference TRBV19 and TRBJ1-1 provide the parts outside the CDR3, is DGGITQSPKYLFRKEGQNVTLSCEQNLNHDAMYWYRQDPGQGLRLIYYSQIVNDFQKGDIAEGYSVSREKKESFPLTVTSAQKNPTAFYLCASNPYRQGNTEAFFGQGTRLTVV.

This clone was observed a single time. CDR3: CASSKPGTGLWYEQFF. Here the CDR3 DNA reads TGTGCCAGTAGTAAGCCCGGGACAGGGTTATGGTATGAGCAGTTCTTC. V is TRBV19 and J is TRBJ2-1; the match to TRBD1 covers 9 bases. The germline V gene has CDR1 LNHDA and CDR2 SQIVND (reference sequence). The V gene end was trimmed by 4 bases and the J gene end by 8 bases; junction bases not matched to a gene: 12. The CDR3 runs 16 residues. Filled out from reference TRBV19 and TRBJ2-1, the complete variable domain reads DGGITQSPKYLFRKEGQNVTLSCEQNLNHDAMYWYRQDPGQGLRLIYYSQIVNDFQKGDIAEGYSVSREKKESFPLTVTSAQKNPTAFYLCASSKPGTGLWYEQFFGPGTRLTVL.

CDR3: CASSWLAGGQFF. In DNA form, the CDR3 reads TGTGCCAGCAGTTGGCTAGCAGGCGGGCAGTTCTTC. The V and J genes are TRBV6-6 and TRBJ2-1, with TRBD2 as a possible D gene (5 bases). The CDR3 is made up of 12 amino acids. The V gene's germline CDR1 is MNHNY and CDR2 SVGAGI (reference sequence). V lost 4 bases and J lost 12, with 13 bases in between.

The chain has TRBV11-3 and TRBJ1-2; possible D gene TRBD1, 6 bases. The germline CDR1 and CDR2 sequences are SGHNT and YENEEA. With 5 bases removed from V and 8 bases from J, the gap between germline ends came to 15 bases. The CDR3 has 13 residues. The DNA for the CDR3 is TGTGCCAGCAGCATTTCACAGGGCTACGGCTACACCTTC. This sequence encodes CASSISQGYGYTF.

The chain has TRBV5-1 and TRBJ1-4, with 7 bases matching TRBD1. This CDR3 has 15 residues. CDR1 is SGHRS, CDR2 YFSETQ, per germline. The trim removed 3 bases at V and 6 bases at J, leaving 8 bases unmatched. In DNA, the CDR3 is TGCGCCAGCAGCTCAGGACAGGTTGTAGATGAAAAACTGTTTTTT. Residues: CASSSGQVVDEKLFF.

The chain links TRBV5-1 to TRBJ2-5; possibly TRBD2 for D (6 bases). V lost 4 bases, J lost 0 bases, and 13 bases lay in between. The CDR3 is 15 residues long. The germline V gene has CDR1 SGHRS and CDR2 YFSETQ. The CDR3 protein is CASSLRGSYQETQYF. The CDR3 bases are TGCGCCAGCAGCCTCCGGGGGTCGTACCAAGAGACCCAGTACTTC.

The chain recombines TRBV5-5 with TRBJ2-1; 13 nucleotides line up with TRBD2. This CDR3 contains 17 residues. J was trimmed by 2 bases and V by 2 bases; bases with no gene match: 4. Germline CDR1 and CDR2: SGHKS and YYEKEE (reference sequence). The CDR3 region has the DNA TGTGCCAGCAGCTTCCGCGGGACTAGCGGGACCTACAATGAGCAGTTCTTC. Protein product: CASSFRGTSGTYNEQFF.